What follows are 18 T cell receptor beta chains derived from one specimen sequenced in a study of post-analysis software for immune sequencing data. Study-level results: Controls showed lower frequencies than patients for five TRBV segments, and TRBV5-6, TRBV5-1 and TRBV20-1 were among these.

Their recognized antigens are unknown. Unique molecular identifiers tagged the TCR beta cDNA libraries. MiXCR, applied by TCRdb to the PCR reads, yields one record per CDR3 protein. Of 820,000 or so distinct CDR3 sequences listed, approximately 50% are singletons. Specimen: blood. The receptors here all came from a girl aged 10 to 17 with multiple sclerosis.

This clonotype was observed a handful of times. The chain recombines TRBV7-6 with TRBJ2-3; 11 bases match TRBD2. Trimming took 1 base from V and 2 from J; bases not matched to a gene: 11. Germline CDR1 SGHVS, CDR2 FNYEAQ. The CDR3 is 19 residues long. This chain's CDR3 is CASSLVAGLAASHTDTQYF. DNA of the CDR3: TGTGCCAGCAGCTTAGTTGCGGGACTAGCGGCGAGTCACACAGATACGCAGTATTTT.

The gene calls are TRBV6-5 and TRBJ2-5; D assignment may be TRBD1 or TRBD2 (5 bases each). There are 11 residues in the CDR3. CDR1 and CDR2 (germline): MNHEY, SVGAGI. V gave up 2 bases and J gave up 13 bases, with 11 bases separating them. DNA for the CDR3: TGTGCCAGCAGTTACGGGGGACCTTGGTACTTC. Translating gives CASSYGGPWYF.

V gene TRBV7-9 combines with J gene TRBJ2-1; the D is unclear. CDR1 SEHNR and CDR2 FQNEAQ come from the germline V gene (reference sequence). This CDR3 has 16 residues. V shed 7 bases and J shed 0 bases, with 16 bases lying between them. This CDR3 is CASTHGPLSSYNEQFF. CDR3 sequence (DNA): TGTGCCAGCACTCATGGGCCCTTAAGCTCCTACAATGAGCAGTTCTTC.

This chain joins TRBV7-9 and TRBJ2-7, with 7 bases identical to TRBD2. Germline V gene lookup returns CDR1 SEHNR and CDR2 FQNEAQ (reference sequence). Losses at the gene ends were 0 bases for V and 2 bases for J; bases not matched to a gene: 10. This CDR3 has 17 residues. The CDR3 here is CASSLAGWREPAYEQYF. CDR3 bases: TGTGCCAGCAGCTTAGCGGGGTGGCGGGAGCCCGCCTACGAGCAGTACTTC.

J is TRBJ2-7 and V is TRBV7-9; 13 nucleotides match TRBD2. CDR1 and CDR2 (germline): SEHNR, FQNEAQ (reference sequence). This CDR3 is built from 15 residues. Losses at the gene ends were 6 bases for V and 5 bases for J; bases not matched to a gene: 7. CDR3 bases: TGTGCCAGCAGTCGAGGGACTAGCGGGGCCCACGAGCAGTACTTC. Amino acid sequence: CASSRGTSGAHEQYF. The variable domain in full, completed from reference TRBV7-9 and TRBJ2-7, reads DTGVSQNPRHKITKRGQNVTFRCDPISEHNRLYWYRQTLGQGPEFLTYFQNEAQLEKSRLLSDRFSAERPKGSFSTLEIQRTEQGDSAMYLCASSRGTSGAHEQYFGPGTRLTVT.

This clonotype was counted once. This sequence joins TRBV20-1 and TRBJ2-5, with TRBD2 matching over 14 bases. This CDR3 is built from 16 residues. CDR1 and CDR2 (germline): DFQATT, SNEGSKA (reference sequence). V was clipped by 5 bases and J by 2 bases; unmatched bases: 7. The CDR3 region is CSAEGLAGGLQETQYF. The CDR3 nucleotides read TGCAGTGCTGAAGGACTAGCGGGGGGCCTACAAGAGACCCAGTACTTC.

The rearrangement joins TRBV10-2 to TRBJ1-1; 8 bases fit TRBD1. Germline lookup yields CDR1 WSHSY and CDR2 SAAADI. The CDR3 extends over 14 amino acids. The V segment lost 7 bases and the J segment 4 bases; nucleotides outside the gene matches: 8. The DNA of the CDR3 is TGCGCCAGCAACCCAGGGGGCGAGGGCACTGAAGCTTTCTTT. This translates into CASNPGGEGTEAFF.

The sample holds a few counts of this clonotype. This rearrangement joins TRBV27 to TRBJ2-7; 9 positions match TRBD2. The CDR3 loop spans 16 amino acids. J lost 2 bases, V lost 5 bases, and 10 bases had no gene match. Germline values: CDR1 MNHEY, CDR2 SMNVEV (reference sequence). The CDR3 DNA reads as TGTGCCAGCAGTCGGACCCTAGCGGGAACCACCTACGAGCAGTACTTC. It yields the protein CASSRTLAGTTYEQYF.

In its sample, this clonotype was seen a few times. The rearrangement uses TRBV12-3 or TRBV12-4 and TRBJ2-3, with D tentatively TRBD2 (6 bases). This CDR3 is 15 amino acids long. V was shortened by 4 bases and J by 4 bases, with 15 bases between the two germline ends. CDR3 coding DNA: TGTGCCAGCAGTTCCCGACTAGGCGGGGCAGATACGCAGTATTTT. Translating it yields CASSSRLGGADTQYF.

The chain links TRBV5-5 to TRBJ2-5; the D gene is possibly TRBD1 (6 bases). This CDR3 is 16 amino acids long. Trimming took off 0 bases at V and 1 base at J, with 13 bases between the two ends. CDR1 is SGHKS, CDR2 YYEKEE, per germline (reference sequence). CDR3 protein: CASSLGLGQIQETQYF. The CDR3 nucleotides are TGTGCCAGCAGCTTGGGGTTGGGACAAATCCAAGAGACCCAGTACTTC. The full variable domain, with the rest looked up from reference TRBV5-5 and TRBJ2-5, is DAGVTQSPTHLIKTRGQQVTLRCSPISGHKSVSWYQQVLGQGPQFIFQYYEKEERGRGNFPDRFSARQFPNYSSELNVNALLLGDSALYLCASSLGLGQIQETQYFGPGTRLLVL.

The CDR3 protein is CSGNGKRLEQYF. The CDR3 nucleotides read TGCAGTGGAAACGGGAAAAGGCTCGAGCAGTACTTC. This chain joins TRBV20-1 and TRBJ2-7; TRBD2 might be the D (5 bases). The germline V gene encodes CDR1 DFQATT and CDR2 SNEGSKA (reference sequence). CDR3 size: 12 residues. The germline V and J ends were trimmed by 7 bases and 6 bases, with 16 bases remaining between them.

The rearrangement links TRBV25-1 to TRBJ2-1; 12 positions match TRBD2. Trimming at V came to 6 bases and at J to 8 bases, leaving 17 bases not matched to a gene. Germline-derived CDR1 and CDR2 are MGHDK and SYGVNS. The CDR3 loop spans 18 amino acids. CDR3 protein: CASRDTPRLAGGYDEQFF. The CDR3 nucleotides are TGTGCCAGCAGGGACACGCCCCGGCTAGCGGGAGGGTACGATGAGCAGTTCTTC.

The V and J genes are TRBV20-1 and TRBJ2-4; 11 bases align to TRBD1. TRBJ2-7 explains the end of the DNA better; the J call may be wrong. Germline loops: CDR1 DFQATT, CDR2 SNEGSKA (reference sequence). The CDR3 totals 15 residues. In nucleotides, the CDR3 is TGCAGTGCTAACCCGGGGACAGGGGGGAGCTACGAGCAGTACTTC. This sequence encodes CSANPGTGGSYEQYF.

The V call is TRBV20-1, the J call TRBJ1-2; 7 bases are shared with TRBD1. Germline assignment: CDR1 DFQATT and CDR2 SNEGSKA (reference sequence). V was pared by 5 bases and J by 4 bases, with 13 bases of the junction left unmatched. The CDR3 contains 15 residues. The CDR3 spells CSAPITQQGSYGYTF. The CDR3 DNA reads TGCAGTGCTCCCATAACTCAACAGGGGAGCTATGGCTACACCTTC.

The chain recombines TRBV20-1 with TRBJ2-1; a weak D match, TRBD2 (6 bases). The germline gives CDR1 DFQATT, CDR2 SNEGSKA (reference sequence). V lost 3 bases to trimming and J lost 0 bases, with 21 bases between them. The CDR3 runs 18 residues. The CDR3 spells CSASQGTGPLYSYNEQFF. CDR3 in DNA: TGCAGTGCTAGCCAAGGGACTGGGCCCCTTTACTCCTACAATGAGCAGTTCTTC.

This sequence joins TRBV12-3 or TRBV12-4 and TRBJ2-7, with 8 positions matching TRBD2. With 4 bases clipped from V and 3 bases from J, the junction kept 8 bases outside the gene matches. This CDR3 comprises 15 residues. The CDR3 sequence is CASSSIGTRLYEQYF. CDR3 sequence (DNA): TGTGCCAGCAGTTCCATCGGGACTAGACTCTACGAGCAGTACTTC.

The chain combines TRBV3-1 with TRBJ2-1; D gene ambiguous. From germline, CDR1 is LGHDT and CDR2 YNNKEL (reference sequence). The CDR3 is made up of 15 amino acids. Trimming pared 4 bases from V and 3 bases from J, leaving 13 bases between. The CDR3 nucleotides are TGTGCCAGCAGCCCTCCAGGTCACCTCTACAATGAGCAGTTCTTC. It encodes CASSPPGHLYNEQFF.

This chain joins TRBV7-2 and TRBJ2-1, with TRBD2 as a possible D gene (5 bases). From germline, CDR1 is SGHTA and CDR2 FQGNSA. V dropped 2 bases and J dropped 9 bases, with 14 bases sitting between them. The length of the CDR3 is 14 residues. The CDR3 sequence: CASSLSRGITEQFF. CDR3 DNA sequence: TGTGCCAGCAGCTTAAGTCGGGGAATAACTGAGCAGTTCTTC.